A single sample gave rise to the 16 T cell receptor beta chains below, sequenced in a study of blood T cell repertoires in COVID-19. TCRdb's table, derived via immunoSEQ multiplex PCR, lists solely in-frame clones and lacks some. The sample has some 270,000 clones, roughly 84% seen once. Sequencing used peripheral blood. These receptors originate from a woman aged 40-49 years who had recovered from COVID-19.

This chain connects TRBV5-1 to TRBJ2-5; TRBD2 aligns across 13 bases. Germline V lookup: CDR1 SGHRS, CDR2 YFSETQ. J lost 2 bases, V lost 4 bases, and 5 bases had no gene match. This CDR3 spans 16 amino acids. This CDR3 is CASSRGLAGTQETQYF. The CDR3 region has the DNA TGCGCCAGCAGCCGGGGACTAGCGGGGACACAAGAGACCCAGTACTTC.

This clone was recorded only once. The chain employs TRBV10-2 and TRBJ2-2; D is unclear. CDR3 length: 11 amino acids. The V end was cut by 7 bases, the J end by 9 bases, with 9 bases between. Per germline, CDR1 WSHSY and CDR2 SAAADI. This CDR3 reads CASTDTRELFF. CDR3 nucleotides: TGCGCCAGCACCGATACAAGGGAGCTGTTTTTT.

The chain joins TRBV27 to TRBJ1-5, with D perhaps TRBD1 (5 bases). This CDR3 spans 16 amino acids. Between the trimmed V and J ends, which lost 2 bases and 5 bases, there was a span of 16 bases. From germline, CDR1 is MNHEY and CDR2 SMNVEV (reference sequence). As DNA, the CDR3 is TGTGCCAGCAGTTTAGGAGGAGGGGCCCCCTATCAGCCCCAGCATTTT. Protein: CASSLGGGAPYQPQHF.

The J gene is TRBJ2-7, the V gene TRBV2; weak D call: TRBD2 (6 bases). V was pared by 4 bases and J by 3 bases, with 22 bases between. Per the germline V gene, CDR1 is SNHLY and CDR2 is FYNNEI. The CDR3 is 17 residues long. The chain's CDR3 is CASSVTGEGPPVYEQYF. The CDR3 DNA sequence: TGTGCCAGCAGTGTTACGGGAGAGGGCCCACCTGTCTACGAGCAGTACTTC.

The sample holds one count of this clone. This chain connects TRBV11-2 to TRBJ1-1; D may be TRBD1 (6 bases). V was shortened by 3 bases and J by 8 bases, with 13 bases between the two germline ends. CDR3 length equals 13 residues. Germline V lookup: CDR1 SGHAT, CDR2 FQNNGV. In nucleotides, the CDR3 is TGTGCCAGCAGCTTCCACAGGGATGGGGAAGCTTTCTTT. This encodes CASSFHRDGEAFF.

The chain has TRBV7-9 and TRBJ1-4; the match to TRBD1 covers 8 bases. This CDR3 has 13 residues. V was clipped by 10 bases and J by 5 bases; unmatched bases: 6. The germline gives CDR1 SEHNR, CDR2 FQNEAQ (reference sequence). The CDR3 DNA reads TGTGCCACCTCTGGACAGGGAAATGAAAAACTGTTTTTT. Translating gives CATSGQGNEKLFF.

The rearrangement links TRBV29-1 to TRBJ2-1, with a possible D match to TRBD1 (5 bases). Germline V CDR1 and CDR2: SQVTM, ANQGSEA. V was clipped by 1 base and J by 3 bases, with 10 bases between them. There are 14 residues in the CDR3. CDR3: CSVEVARVYNEQFF. The CDR3 DNA is TGCAGCGTTGAAGTAGCCAGGGTCTACAATGAGCAGTTCTTC.

There are a few counts of this clone. The chain uses TRBV19 and TRBJ2-3; a possible D gene is TRBD2 (5 bases). V was trimmed by 10 bases and J by 6 bases, leaving 14 bases between them. CDR3 length equals 12 residues. The germline gives CDR1 LNHDA, CDR2 SQIVND (reference sequence). CDR3 DNA sequence: TGTGCCACCTCGGGGTCGTCCGATACGCAGTATTTT. It yields the protein CATSGSSDTQYF.

The chain links TRBV3-1 (or the pseudogene TRBV3-2) to TRBJ2-2, with a weak D call TRBD2 (5 bases). CDR3 length: 14 residues. Germline CDR1 LGHDT, CDR2 YNNKEL (reference sequence). V was trimmed by 2 bases and J by 6 bases, leaving 10 bases between them. The CDR3 protein is CASSQQDGAGELFF. The CDR3 DNA reads as TGTGCCAGCAGCCAACAGGACGGGGCCGGGGAGCTGTTTTTT.

As concerns this clone: A much larger clone lies a single base off, so this may be a read error. The CDR3 coding sequence is TGCGCCAGCAGCCTACTTATTGGAAACACCATATATTTT. This gives the protein CASSLLIGNTIYF. V usage is TRBV4-1 and J usage is TRBJ1-3; D gene ambiguous. The CDR3 is 13 residues long. Trimming left V 4 bases short and J 3 bases short, with 7 bases between. Germline V gives CDR1 MGHRA, CDR2 YSYEKL.

This sequence joins TRBV30 and TRBJ2-2; 8 nucleotides agree with TRBD1. V gave up 0 bases and J gave up 13 bases; unmatched junction bases: 4. Germline V gene data show CDR1 as GTSNPN and CDR2 as SVGIG (reference sequence). The CDR3 is 12 residues long. The DNA of the CDR3 is TGTGCCTGGAGTGTACAGGGGGTCGTGCTGTTTTTT. Protein sequence: CAWSVQGVVLFF.

This CDR3 is CASSERGALAKNIQYF. Written as DNA, the CDR3 is TGTGCCAGCAGTGAACGGGGGGCCCTAGCCAAAAACATTCAGTACTTC. This rearrangement joins TRBV28 to TRBJ2-4; maybe TRBD2 (7 bases). The CDR3 covers 16 residues. Trimming pared 5 bases from V and 0 bases from J, leaving 14 bases between. CDR1 is MDHEN and CDR2 is SYDVKM in the germline V gene.

This clone was seen a single time. This chain links TRBV5-1 with TRBJ1-2; D possibly corresponds to TRBD1 (6 bases). V lost 4 bases and J 1 base, leaving 8 bases between the germline ends. The CDR3 consists of 13 residues. From germline, CDR1 is SGHRS and CDR2 YFSETQ. The CDR3 protein is CASSEDSNYGYTF. The CDR3 bases are TGCGCCAGCAGCGAGGACAGTAACTATGGCTACACCTTC.

This sequence joins TRBV6-5 and TRBJ1-5, with 7 nucleotides matching TRBD1. Trimming took 6 bases from V and 6 from J; bases not matched to a gene: 11. Germline assignment: CDR1 MNHEY and CDR2 SVGAGI. This CDR3 comprises 15 residues. The CDR3 protein is CASSYDDRAGQPQHF. The CDR3 nucleotides read TGTGCCAGCAGCTACGACGACAGGGCGGGTCAGCCCCAGCATTTT.

The J gene is TRBJ2-7, the V gene TRBV4-1; 13 positions match TRBD2. This CDR3 is 17 amino acids long. Germline V gene lookup returns CDR1 MGHRA and CDR2 YSYEKL. V lost 5 bases and J lost 3; bases outside the gene matches: 10. CDR3 bases: TGCGCCAGCAGCGTGCCTCCGGGGACTAGCGGGGACTACGAGCAGTACTTC. Protein product: CASSVPPGTSGDYEQYF.

The V call is TRBV7-6, the J call TRBJ2-3; D is possibly TRBD2 (7 bases). Germline V CDR1 and CDR2: SGHVS, FNYEAQ. The CDR3 has 19 residues. The V gene lost 5 bases and the J gene lost 0 bases, with 24 bases spanning the gap. The CDR3 DNA reads as TGTGCCAGCAGCCGGTGGGGGGGCGGGGGCCACACTAGCACAGATACGCAGTATTTT. It translates to CASSRWGGGGHTSTDTQYF.